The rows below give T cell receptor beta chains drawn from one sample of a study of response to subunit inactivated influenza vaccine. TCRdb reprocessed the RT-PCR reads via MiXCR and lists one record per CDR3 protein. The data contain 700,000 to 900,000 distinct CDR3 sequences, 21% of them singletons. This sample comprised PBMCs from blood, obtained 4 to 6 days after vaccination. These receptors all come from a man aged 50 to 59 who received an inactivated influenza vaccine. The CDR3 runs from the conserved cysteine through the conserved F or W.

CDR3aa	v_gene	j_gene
CASSLYTGRETQYF	TRBV27	TRBJ2-5
CASSLGASRTTDTQYF	TRBV11-2	TRBJ2-3
CASSYVQGNEQFF	TRBV6-2/TRBV6-3	TRBJ2-1
CASSYSIKGTGELFF	TRBV6-5	TRBJ2-2
CATSRDHRGSYNEQFF	TRBV15	TRBJ2-1
CASSKRGVYEQFF	TRBV3-1	TRBJ2-1
CASSEVMGETQYF	TRBV2	TRBJ2-5
CSAREASGRNEQFF	TRBV20-1	TRBJ2-1
CASSLATGASYEQYF	TRBV7-8	TRBJ2-7
CSALGPNTEAFF	TRBV20-1	TRBJ1-1
CASSYSGLRPTDTQYF	TRBV6-5	TRBJ2-3
CAISESRGAGGELFF	TRBV10-3	TRBJ2-2
CATRTTGITDTQYF	TRBV12-3/TRBV12-4	TRBJ2-3
CASSHRGTANTGELFF	TRBV3-1	TRBJ2-2
CASSNWGIMAEQFF	TRBV5-6	TRBJ2-1
CASSVHHGSTDTQYF	TRBV9	TRBJ2-3
CASSQGGGTGINEQFF	TRBV4-1	TRBJ2-1
CASTRGGNRGLQPQHF	TRBV7-2	TRBJ1-5
CATSRDWIFGETQYF	TRBV15	TRBJ2-5
CASSLLEDVYNEQFF	TRBV7-9	TRBJ2-1
CASSLILVGSPLHF	TRBV7-9	TRBJ1-6
CASGSGGLEQYF	TRBV7-2	TRBJ2-7
CAWSVSGESGELFF	TRBV30	TRBJ2-2
CASSGRLAGVTETQYF	TRBV7-9	TRBJ2-5
CASSAGTARYEQFF	TRBV5-5	TRBJ2-1
CAISESPGGETQYF	TRBV10-3	TRBJ2-5
CSVYHGAEKLFF	TRBV29-1	TRBJ1-4
CASRIGLAGGQETQYF	TRBV28	TRBJ2-5
CASSPTSVAGELFF	TRBV7-6	TRBJ2-2
CASSPGHRAGETQYF	TRBV4-3	TRBJ2-5
CASSQDSAQRQYTDTQYF	TRBV4-3	TRBJ2-3
CSARDWAGGRSPQFF	TRBV20-1	TRBJ2-1
CASSFPRAGKETQYF	TRBV7-7	TRBJ2-5
CASSLTQGNTGELFF	TRBV5-1	TRBJ2-2
CATSVGGQVQFF	TRBV24-1	TRBJ2-1
CASSPAGLQETQYF	TRBV6-1	TRBJ2-5
CASSFRGGREETQYF	TRBV5-5	TRBJ2-5
CASSLVGGYTGELFF	TRBV12-3/TRBV12-4	TRBJ2-2
CSARDLLLAVEQFF	TRBV20-1	TRBJ2-1
CAISAGVAQDTQYF	TRBV10-3	TRBJ2-3
CASSYSISGTGGRYSNQPQHF	TRBV6-2/TRBV6-3	TRBJ1-5
CAAGLGVAEPGVRSYEQYF	TRBV12-3/TRBV12-4	TRBJ2-7